Listed below are T cell receptor beta chains from one sample, sequenced in a study of blood T cell repertoires in COVID-19. Libraries were prepared by immunoSEQ multiplex PCR; TCRdb keeps only in-frame clonotypes and omits some of them. The sample shows about 130,000 clones, roughly 84% of them seen only once. Sequences were obtained from peripheral blood. These receptors all come from a woman aged 25 to 39 who had recovered from COVID-19. CDR3s include the opening cysteine and the closing phenylalanine or tryptophan. D genes are given only for firm matches.

d_call,j_call,v_call,cdr3_aa
TRBD1,TRBJ2-2,TRBV20-1,CSASPDRGAGELFF
TRBD1,TRBJ1-4,TRBV15,CATSRDARVTGDNEKLFF
-,TRBJ1-1,TRBV18,CASWNQGLGYTEAFF
-,TRBJ2-5,TRBV2,CASRGPQGLETQYF
-,TRBJ1-3,TRBV7-2,CASSLGGGRAFVNTIYF
-,TRBJ1-1,TRBV30,CAWMKGDVTEAFF
TRBD1,TRBJ1-2,TRBV5-1,CASSLGWTGDGYTF
TRBD1,TRBJ1-4,TRBV6-5,CASTPTGLGNEKLFF
TRBD1,TRBJ1-2,TRBV2,CASSGGDSPNYGYTF
-,TRBJ2-3,TRBV19,CASSIWRGLTDTQYF
-,TRBJ2-7,TRBV9,CASSVASGSYEQYF
-,TRBJ1-5,TRBV6-1,CASSEVVQPQHF
TRBD1,TRBJ1-1,TRBV7-9,CASSFHRDRGAAEAFF
TRBD2,TRBJ2-7,TRBV6-5,CASRYQREASYEQYF
-,TRBJ1-1,TRBV7-3,CASSPTGGMNTEAFF
-,TRBJ1-5,TRBV5-5,CASSLATIGGRHQPQHF
TRBD1,TRBJ1-4,TRBV6-5,CASSPRTGGNEKLFF
TRBD1,TRBJ1-1,TRBV2,CASRGDSSTEAFF
-,TRBJ1-1,TRBV27,CASRQRTATEAFF
TRBD1,TRBJ1-5,TRBV5-1,CASSPDRDQPQHF
-,TRBJ2-5,TRBV27,CASSLAHGIGAQYF
TRBD2,TRBJ2-1,TRBV4-1,CASSQDGASGRRREQFF
TRBD2,TRBJ2-2,TRBV9,CASTPGGRANTGELFF
TRBD1,TRBJ2-1,TRBV24-1,CATSGQKTGLASYNEQFF
TRBD2,TRBJ2-2,TRBV7-2,CASRAGLAGRRTGELFF
-,TRBJ1-1,TRBV6-5,CASSYSGYENTEAFF
-,TRBJ2-1,TRBV29-1,CSVRRGAGEYNEQFF
-,TRBJ2-1,TRBV7-3,CASSLRAGSYNEQFF
-,TRBJ2-1,TRBV12-3/TRBV12-4,CASGGFDEQFF
-,TRBJ1-2,TRBV6-5,CASSTTGSDNYGYTF
TRBD2,TRBJ2-7,TRBV5-1,CASSPLAGEGGEQYF
TRBD1,TRBJ1-1,TRBV5-1,CASSIRQGKNTEAFF
-,TRBJ2-3,TRBV11-2,CASSSLDRRERNTQYF
TRBD1,TRBJ2-6,TRBV7-3,CASSLTGGGSGANVLTF
TRBD1,TRBJ2-3,TRBV14,CASSQGDRVIGDTQYF
TRBD1,TRBJ2-7,TRBV7-7,CASSLALQGQQYF